The text below deals with one T cell receptor (beta chain). Its antigen is not identified. V lost 1 base and J lost 7, with 2 bases in between. Germline values: CDR1 SEHNR, CDR2 FQNEAQ (reference sequence). This CDR3 contains 11 residues. Libraries were prepared by immunoSEQ multiplex PCR; TCRdb keeps only in-frame clonotypes and omits some of them. The repertoire holds around 93,000 clones, with around nine tenths as singletons. These data originate in a study of OX40 agonist ivuxolimab in advanced cancers. Study summary: Under the entry rules, prior anti-PD-1, anti-PD-L1 or anti-CTLA-4 therapy was allowed, and 35% to 40% had some. General study findings and limits: By week 6 at 0.1 to 3.0 mg/kg, blood CD4+ and CD8+ T cells had expanded clonally.

The clonotype was recovered from an adult with an advanced solid tumor such as melanoma, head and neck, liver or kidney cancer. The chain links TRBV7-9 to TRBJ2-1; D is unclear. This material consisted of CD4+ or CD8+ T cells sorted from blood, taken in a trial of the OX40 agonist ivuxolimab. In DNA, the CDR3 is TGTGCCAGCAGCTTAGTTAATGAGCAGTTCTTC. Protein sequence: CASSLVNEQFF.